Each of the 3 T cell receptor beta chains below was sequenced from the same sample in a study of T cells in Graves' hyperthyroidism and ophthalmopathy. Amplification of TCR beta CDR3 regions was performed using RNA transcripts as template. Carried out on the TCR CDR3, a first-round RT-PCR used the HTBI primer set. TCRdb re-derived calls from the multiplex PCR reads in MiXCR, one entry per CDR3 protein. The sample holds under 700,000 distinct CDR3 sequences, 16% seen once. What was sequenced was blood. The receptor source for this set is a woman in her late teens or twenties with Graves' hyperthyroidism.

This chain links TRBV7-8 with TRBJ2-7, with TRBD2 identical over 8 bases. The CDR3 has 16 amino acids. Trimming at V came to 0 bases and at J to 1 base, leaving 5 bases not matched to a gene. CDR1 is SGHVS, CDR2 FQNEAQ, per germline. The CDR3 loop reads CASSLALLAGSYEQYF. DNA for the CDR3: TGTGCCAGCAGCTTAGCGCTATTAGCGGGATCCTACGAGCAGTACTTC.

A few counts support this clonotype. This CDR3 is CASSRSGSTEAFF. Written as DNA, the CDR3 is TGTGCCAGCAGCAGATCGGGGTCCACTGAAGCTTTCTTT. The chain is built from TRBV7-6 and TRBJ1-1, with no clear D. Trimming cost V 5 bases and J 4 bases, with 11 bases left between them. This CDR3 region has 13 residues. Germline CDR1 SGHVS, CDR2 FNYEAQ.

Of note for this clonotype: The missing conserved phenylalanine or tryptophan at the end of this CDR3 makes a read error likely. CDR3 sequence reads: CAWTRGRGYGYTL. In DNA form, the CDR3 reads TGTGCCTGGACTCGGGGGCGCGGCTATGGCTACACCCTC. The chain carries TRBV30 and TRBJ1-2, with a possible D match to TRBD1 (6 bases). Germline lookup yields CDR1 GTSNPN and CDR2 SVGIG (reference sequence). V dropped 4 bases and J dropped 4 bases, with 13 bases sitting between them. The CDR3 covers 13 residues.